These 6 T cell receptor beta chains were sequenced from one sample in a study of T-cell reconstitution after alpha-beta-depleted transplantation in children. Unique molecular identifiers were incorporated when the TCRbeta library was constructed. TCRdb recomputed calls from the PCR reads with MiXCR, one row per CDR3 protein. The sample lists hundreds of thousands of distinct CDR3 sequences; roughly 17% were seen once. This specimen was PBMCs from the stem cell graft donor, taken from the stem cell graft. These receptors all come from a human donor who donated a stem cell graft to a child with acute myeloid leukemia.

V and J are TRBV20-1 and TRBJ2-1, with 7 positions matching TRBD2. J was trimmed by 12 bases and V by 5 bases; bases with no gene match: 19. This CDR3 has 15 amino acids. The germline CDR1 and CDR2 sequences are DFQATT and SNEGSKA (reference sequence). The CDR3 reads CSAGGRASGRSLQFF. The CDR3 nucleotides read TGCAGTGCTGGGGGGAGGGCTAGCGGTAGGAGTCTGCAGTTCTTC.

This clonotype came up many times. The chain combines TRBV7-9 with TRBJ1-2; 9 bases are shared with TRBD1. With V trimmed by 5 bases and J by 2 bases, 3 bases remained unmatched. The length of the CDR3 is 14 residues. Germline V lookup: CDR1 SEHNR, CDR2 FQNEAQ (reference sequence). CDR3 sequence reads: CASSRGQGNYGYTF. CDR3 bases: TGTGCCAGCAGCCGAGGACAGGGGAACTATGGCTACACCTTC.

The CDR3 DNA sequence: TGTGCCAGCAGCCAGACGGGGGGGTACAATGAGCAGTTCTTC. Protein: CASSQTGGYNEQFF. The chain carries TRBV11-2 and TRBJ2-1; 8 bases line up with TRBD2. Germline V gene sequence: CDR1 SGHAT, CDR2 FQNNGV. This CDR3 contains 14 residues. Losses at the gene ends were 5 bases for V and 4 bases for J; bases not matched to a gene: 4.

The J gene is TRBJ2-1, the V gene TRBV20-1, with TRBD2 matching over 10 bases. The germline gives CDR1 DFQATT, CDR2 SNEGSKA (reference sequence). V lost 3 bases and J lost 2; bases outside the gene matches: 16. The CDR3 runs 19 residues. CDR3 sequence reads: CSARGRLAGLPGTYNEQFF. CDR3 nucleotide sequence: TGCAGTGCTAGGGGGAGACTAGCGGGCCTGCCGGGGACCTACAATGAGCAGTTCTTC.

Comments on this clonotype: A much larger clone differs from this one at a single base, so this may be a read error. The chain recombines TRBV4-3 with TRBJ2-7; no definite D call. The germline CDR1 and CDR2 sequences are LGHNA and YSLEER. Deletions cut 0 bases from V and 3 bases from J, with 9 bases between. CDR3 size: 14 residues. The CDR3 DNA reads TGCGCCAGCAGCCAAGATCATGGGTTCTACGAGCAGTACTTC. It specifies CASSQDHGFYEQYF.

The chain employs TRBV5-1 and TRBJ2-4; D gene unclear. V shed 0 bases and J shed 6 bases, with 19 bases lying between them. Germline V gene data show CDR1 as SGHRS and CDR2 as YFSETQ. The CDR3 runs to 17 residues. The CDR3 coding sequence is TGCGCCAGCAGCTTGGCCCCCGGGCCAGGCGAGGTAAACATTCAGTACTTC. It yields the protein CASSLAPGPGEVNIQYF.